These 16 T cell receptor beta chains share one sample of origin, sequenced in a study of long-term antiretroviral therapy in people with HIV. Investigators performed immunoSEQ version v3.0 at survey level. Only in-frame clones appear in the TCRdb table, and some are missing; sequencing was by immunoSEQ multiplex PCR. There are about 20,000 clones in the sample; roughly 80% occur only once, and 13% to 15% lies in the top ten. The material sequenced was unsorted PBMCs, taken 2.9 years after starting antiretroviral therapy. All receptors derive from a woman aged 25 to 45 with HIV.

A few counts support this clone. CDR3 DNA: TGCGCCATACAGGAAATGAACACTGAAGCTTTCTTT. The encoded protein is CAIQEMNTEAFF. The chain has TRBV10-2 and TRBJ1-1; D is possibly TRBD1 (5 bases). Trimming removed 10 bases at V and 0 bases at J, with 9 bases between. The CDR3 runs to 12 residues. Germline V gene data show CDR1 as WSHSY and CDR2 as SAAADI.

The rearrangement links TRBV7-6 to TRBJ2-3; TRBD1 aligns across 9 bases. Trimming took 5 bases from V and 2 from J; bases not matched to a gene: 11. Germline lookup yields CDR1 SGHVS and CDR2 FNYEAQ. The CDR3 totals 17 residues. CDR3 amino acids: CASSLLVWDRVTDTQYF. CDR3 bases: TGTGCCAGCAGCCTCCTCGTTTGGGACAGGGTCACAGATACGCAGTATTTT. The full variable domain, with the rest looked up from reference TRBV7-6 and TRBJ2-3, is GAGVSQSPRYKVTKRGQDVALRCDPISGHVSLYWYRQALGQGPEFLTYFNYEAQQDKSGLPNDRFSAERPEGSISTLTIQRTEQRDSAMYRCASSLLVWDRVTDTQYFGPGTRLTVL.

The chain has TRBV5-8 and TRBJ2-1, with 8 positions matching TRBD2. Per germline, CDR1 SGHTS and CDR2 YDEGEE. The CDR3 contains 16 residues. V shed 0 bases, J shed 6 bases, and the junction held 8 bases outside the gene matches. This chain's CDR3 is CASSLDRGGPGNEQFF. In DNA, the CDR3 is TGTGCCAGCAGCTTGGACCGGGGGGGGCCTGGCAATGAGCAGTTCTTC.

The DNA of the CDR3 is TGTGCCAGTAGTGTGGGGACAGCTTATGGCTACACCTTC. It translates to CASSVGTAYGYTF. The chain couples TRBV19 to TRBJ1-2; 7 bases are shared with TRBD1. This CDR3 spans 13 amino acids. Germline V CDR1 and CDR2: LNHDA, SQIVND (reference sequence). The trim removed 5 bases at V and 5 bases at J, leaving 5 bases unmatched.

CDR3 sequence: CAWSVAGGYEQYV. In nucleotides, the CDR3 is TGTGCCTGGAGTGTAGCAGGGGGCTATGAGCAGTACGTC. The rearrangement joins TRBV30 to TRBJ2-7; TRBD1 agrees at 8 bases. The V gene's germline CDR1 is GTSNPN and CDR2 SVGIG (reference sequence). The V and J ends lost 0 bases and 7 bases, in that order; junction bases with no gene match: 5. The CDR3 has 13 residues.

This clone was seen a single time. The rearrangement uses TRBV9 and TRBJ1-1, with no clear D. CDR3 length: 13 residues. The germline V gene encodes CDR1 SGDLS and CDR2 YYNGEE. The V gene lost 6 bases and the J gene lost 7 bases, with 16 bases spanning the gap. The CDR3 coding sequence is TGTGCCAGCAACCCCTCTATACGGGATGAAGCTTTCTTT. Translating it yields CASNPSIRDEAFF.

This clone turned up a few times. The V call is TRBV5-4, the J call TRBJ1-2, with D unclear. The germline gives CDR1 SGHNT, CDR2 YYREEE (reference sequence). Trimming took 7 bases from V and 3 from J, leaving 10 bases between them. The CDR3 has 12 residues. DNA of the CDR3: TGTGCCAGCCGCAAGGGAGACTATGGCTACACCTTC. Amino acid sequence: CASRKGDYGYTF. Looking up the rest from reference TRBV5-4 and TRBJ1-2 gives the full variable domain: ETGVTQSPTHLIKTRGQQVTLRCSSQSGHNTVSWYQQALGQGPQFIFQYYREEENGRGNFPPRFSGLQFPNYSSELNVNALELDDSALYLCASRKGDYGYTFGSGTRLTVV.

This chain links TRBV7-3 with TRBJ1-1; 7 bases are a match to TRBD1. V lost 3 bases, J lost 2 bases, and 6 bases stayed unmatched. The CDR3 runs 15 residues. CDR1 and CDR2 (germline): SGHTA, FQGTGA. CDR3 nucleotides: TGTGCCAGCAGCTTCTCCGGGACAGCTAACACTGAAGCTTTCTTT. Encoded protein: CASSFSGTANTEAFF.

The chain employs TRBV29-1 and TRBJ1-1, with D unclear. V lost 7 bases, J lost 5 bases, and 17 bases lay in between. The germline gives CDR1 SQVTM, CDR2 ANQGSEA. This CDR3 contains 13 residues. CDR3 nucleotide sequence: TGCAGCGCCGGGGAGGCCTGGGGTACTGAAGCTTTCTTT. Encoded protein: CSAGEAWGTEAFF.

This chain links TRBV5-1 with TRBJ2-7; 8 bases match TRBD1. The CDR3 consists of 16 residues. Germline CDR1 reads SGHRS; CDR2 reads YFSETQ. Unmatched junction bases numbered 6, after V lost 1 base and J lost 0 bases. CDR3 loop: CASSLPRQGNSYEQYF. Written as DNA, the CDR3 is TGCGCCAGCAGCTTGCCTAGACAGGGGAACTCCTACGAGCAGTACTTC.

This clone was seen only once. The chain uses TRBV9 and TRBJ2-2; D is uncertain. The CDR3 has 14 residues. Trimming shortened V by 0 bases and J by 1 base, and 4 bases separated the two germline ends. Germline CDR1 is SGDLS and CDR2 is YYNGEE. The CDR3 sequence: CASSVVGNTGELFF. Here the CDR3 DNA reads TGTGCCAGCAGCGTAGTAGGGAACACCGGGGAGCTGTTTTTT.

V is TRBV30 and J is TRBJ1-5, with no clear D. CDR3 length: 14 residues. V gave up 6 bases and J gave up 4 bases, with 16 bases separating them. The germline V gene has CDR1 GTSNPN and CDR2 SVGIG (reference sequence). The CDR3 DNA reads TGTGCCTGCTCCAAGTGGGGAGCGAATCAGCCCCAGCATTTT. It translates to CACSKWGANQPQHF. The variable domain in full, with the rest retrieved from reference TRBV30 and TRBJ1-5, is SQTIHQWPATLVQPVGSPLSLECTVEGTSNPNLYWYRQAAGRGLQLLFYSVGIGQISSEVPQNLSASRPQDRQFILSSKKLLLSDSGFYLCACSKWGANQPQHFGDGTRLSIL.

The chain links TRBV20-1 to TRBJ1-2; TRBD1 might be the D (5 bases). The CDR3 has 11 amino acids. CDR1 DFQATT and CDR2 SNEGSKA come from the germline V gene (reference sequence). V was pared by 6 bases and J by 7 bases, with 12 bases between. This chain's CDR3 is CSAPGGGGYTF. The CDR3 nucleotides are TGCAGTGCACCGGGTGGGGGTGGCTACACCTTC.

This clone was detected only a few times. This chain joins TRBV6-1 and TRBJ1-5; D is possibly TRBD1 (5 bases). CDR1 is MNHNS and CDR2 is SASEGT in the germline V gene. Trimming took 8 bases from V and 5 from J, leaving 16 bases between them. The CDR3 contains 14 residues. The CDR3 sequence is CASRASRDDQPQHF. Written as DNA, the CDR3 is TGTGCCAGCCGAGCCTCCAGGGACGATCAGCCCCAGCATTTT.

The CDR3 bases are TGTGCCAGCAGCTTGGCGACGACCCCGTATGGCTACACCTTC. Protein sequence: CASSLATTPYGYTF. The genes are TRBV5-6 and TRBJ1-2, with D hard to call. The V gene's germline CDR1 is SGHDT and CDR2 YYEEEE. Trimming took 0 bases from V and 5 from J, leaving 11 bases between them. The CDR3 runs to 14 residues.

CDR3 nucleotides: TGTGCCAGCAGCATCTACTTTGATGAGCAGTTCTTC. It yields the protein CASSIYFDEQFF. This sequence joins TRBV11-2 and TRBJ2-1; D gene uncertain. Germline loops: CDR1 SGHAT, CDR2 FQNNGV. V gave up 5 bases and J gave up 8 bases, with 10 bases separating them. This CDR3 contains 12 residues.